This T cell receptor (beta chain) was sequenced during a study of beta chain features in type 1 diabetes. A note on this clone: Its antigen is as yet unknown.

Reverse transcription of all isolated RNA meant that expressed TCRB transcripts were sequenced. Profiled with immunoSEQ multiplex PCR; TCRdb holds only in-frame clones, not every one. Of 600,000 to 700,000 clones in the sample, around 12% are singletons; the top ten hold around 0.12%. Looked up from germline, CDR1 is MDHEN and CDR2 is SYDVKM. The CDR3 consists of 17 residues. V shed 7 bases and J shed 2 bases, with 23 bases lying between them. Study-wide points: Type 1 diabetes patients showed a moderate but significant shortening of TCRB CDR3s in all four CD4+ subsets.

The genes are TRBV28 and TRBJ2-5, with unresolved D. The receptor was isolated from a man aged 30-40 years with type 1 diabetes. Input material: naive CD4+ T cells from blood. CDR3 sequence reads: CASTLDLSEAGQETQYF. CDR3 DNA sequence: TGTGCCAGCACCCTCGACCTGTCCGAGGCCGGACAAGAGACCCAGTACTTC. The complete variable domain, with remaining parts taken from reference TRBV28 and TRBJ2-5, reads DVKVTQSSRYLVKRTGEKVFLECVQDMDHENMFWYRQDPGLGLRLIYFSYDVKMKEKGDIPEGYSVSREKKERFSLILESASTNQTSMYLCASTLDLSEAGQETQYFGPGTRLLVL.